Here is one T cell receptor (beta chain) with its context. Original handling: Estimates of nucleated cell counts were drawn from the amplification of reference gene primers. Method: immunoSEQ multiplex PCR; TCRdb's copy keeps in-frame clones and lacks some. V, J and clone size are those of that table, while D and trimming were read from the DNA. This sample carries some 140,000 clones, about 86% of them seen once, and the ten largest clones take 3%. These data come from a study of blood T cell repertoires in COVID-19. The overall study: The United States, Italy and Spain provided the acute and convalescent COVID-19 samples. Sample material is recorded as cDNA or gDNA derived from T cells, B-cell-depleted T cells, or PBMCs.

The CDR3 extends over 12 amino acids. Trimming at V came to 2 bases and at J to 7 bases, leaving 0 bases not matched to a gene. Germline-derived CDR1 and CDR2 are ENHRY and SYGVKD. This clonotype originated in a woman older than 75 with acute or convalescent COVID-19. The sample consisted of peripheral blood. The chain is built from TRBV10-3 and TRBJ1-2; the match to TRBD1 covers 8 bases. This CDR3 reads CAISETGGGYTF. The DNA of the CDR3 is TGTGCCATCAGTGAGACAGGGGGTGGCTACACCTTC.